The source of this T cell receptor (beta chain) is a study of blood T cell repertoires in COVID-19. Background on the study: Spain, Italy and the United States supplied samples that represented acute and convalescent COVID-19.

This CDR3 is built from 16 residues. Trimming removed 2 bases from V and 4 bases from J, with 15 bases in between. The V gene's germline CDR1 is MNHNS and CDR2 SASEGT. The table came from immunoSEQ multiplex PCR; TCRdb's copy has only in-frame clones and leaves some out. The profile shows over 450,000 clones, around nine tenths of them singletons. Sequencing used peripheral blood. The source of this sequence is a woman aged 45-60 years with COVID-19, enrolled during active disease. The V gene is TRBV6-1, the J gene TRBJ2-1; TRBD1 might be the D (5 bases). CDR3 sequence: CASSEWGPSVYNEQFF. DNA for the CDR3: TGTGCCAGCAGTGAATGGGGCCCCTCGGTATACAATGAGCAGTTCTTC.